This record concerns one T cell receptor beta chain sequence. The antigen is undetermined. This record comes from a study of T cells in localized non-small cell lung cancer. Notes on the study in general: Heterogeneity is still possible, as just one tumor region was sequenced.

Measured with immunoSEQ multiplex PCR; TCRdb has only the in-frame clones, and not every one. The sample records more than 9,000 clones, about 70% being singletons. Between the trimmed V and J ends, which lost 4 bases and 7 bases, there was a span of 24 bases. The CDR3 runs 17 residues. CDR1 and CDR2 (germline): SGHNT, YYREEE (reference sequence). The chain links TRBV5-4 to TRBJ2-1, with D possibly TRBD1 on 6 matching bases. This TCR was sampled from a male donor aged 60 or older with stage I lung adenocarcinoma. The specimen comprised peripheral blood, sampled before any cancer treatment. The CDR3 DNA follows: TGTGCCAGCAGCCAAACGTCGGACAGTTTTTTAAGTAATGAGCAGTTCTTC. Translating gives CASSQTSDSFLSNEQFF.